This T cell receptor (beta chain) was observed in a study of blood T cell repertoires in COVID-19 (dated by TCRdb to 2018 to 2020). Regarding the study in general: Samples covering the acute and convalescent phases of COVID-19 were provided by collaborators in the United States, Italy and Spain. The samples were drawn from the first 160 participants of the ongoing ImmuneRACE study and from 950 to 1,500 subjects provided by 6 global collaborators. Where available, HLA class I and class II types were taken from metadata supplied by the sample provider and were not determined by assay-based typing. The material from the prospective study consisted of cDNA or gDNA derived from T cells, B-cell-depleted T cells, or PBMCs. The repertoires were released in a freely available public database meant as a resource for research on the immune response to SARS-CoV-2. Sample metadata almost always included a de-identified subject ID, COVID-19 status, age in years and sex. Deeply sampled blood TCRbeta repertoires from subjects exposed to, actively infected with, or recovered from COVID-19 were included in the dataset. Here is what the overall study found, with its caveats: The quantity of clinical and demographic metadata differed by source and by participant and was supplied without curation.

Another Seattle source contributed samples from volunteer blood donors who had recovered from COVID-19. Each collaborating institution followed its own protocols to collect whole blood in K2EDTA tubes. For TCRbeta analysis, collaborators shipped samples in one of three forms: frozen whole blood, isolated PBMCs, or DNA extracted from either of those sample types. This clone appeared a single time. Its cognate antigen has yet to be identified. No much larger clone is present one base from it, and per-base qualities are unavailable. TCRbeta CDR3 regions were amplified from genomic DNA using the immunoSEQ Assay, a bias-controlled multiplex PCR. From the authors' description of their analysis: The number of nucleated cells in each sample was estimated from the amplification of reference gene primers within the assay. To quantify the absolute abundance of each unique TCRbeta CDR3 rearrangement, sequence reads were collapsed and filtered. For each sample, productive Simpson clonality was calculated by taking the square root of Simpson's diversity index across productive rearrangements. Here the immuneACCESS table is served through TCRdb, limited to in-frame sequences with V and J called. Missing clones are a known gap in these copies; in checked studies unresolved V genes cover under half, and the rest lacks a known reason. V and J calls and clone size come straight from that table; D and trimming were deduced from the DNA. The sample table lists approximately 200,000 clones, roughly 84% of them with a count of one. Around 2.7% of the sample rests with the top ten.

Including cysteine and phenylalanine, the CDR3 has 14 amino acids. The kept DNA is CDR3 alone, 42 bases in frame from the first base. The V end loses 8 bases and the J end loses 5 bases, and a stretch of 16 bases separates them. According to the germline V gene (reference sequence), CDR1 reads MNHEY and CDR2 reads SMNVEV. This sequence originates from a woman younger than 45 who had recovered from COVID-19. Sequencing was performed on peripheral blood. This chain joins TRBV27 to TRBJ2-1; TRBD2 might be the D gene, on 5 matching bases. The DNA is as follows: TGTGCCAGCCTCGGGAACTATCTCGACAATGAGCAGTTCTTC. Protein translation: CASLGNYLDNEQFF.